The clone carrying this TCR beta chain was recorded once. Its specificity is not known. This sample was included in a study of vaccination effects on CD4 cells after COVID-19. Overall study results and limits: Clones from infection and from vaccination both contracted markedly late after vaccination.

CD4+ T cells specific for antigen were expanded with viral peptide pools by the ViraFEST assay before sequencing. Subsequent to 10 days of culture, CD4+ T cells were isolated. Among the vaccine recipients, none had a prior SARS-CoV-2 infection, and nucleocapsid antibodies were negative. A density of approximately 2.2 million PBMC per well was used; these cells were cultured with roughly 10 IU/ml IL-2 and roughly 10 ug/ml peptides. The CDR3 has 15 amino acids. Germline V gene lookup returns CDR1 SGHVS and CDR2 FQNEAQ. With 5 bases removed from V and 7 bases from J, the gap between germline ends came to 20 bases. Produced via immunoSEQ multiplex PCR; TCRdb's table is partial and in-frame only. The sample lists more than 35,000 clones, roughly 62% occurring once.

The V gene is TRBV7-8, the J gene TRBJ1-2, with D tentatively TRBD1 (5 bases). Sample: CD4+ T cells from PBMCs cultured with HCoV-OC43 spike peptides, taken before COVID-19 vaccination. The subset is: HCoV-OC43 spike overlapping peptide pool stimulation. This receptor was obtained from a human donor who received a COVID-19 vaccine. The CDR3 region has the DNA TGTGCCAGCAGCCCGACCGGGACGACCTTAGGTGGCTACACCTTC. It yields the protein CASSPTGTTLGGYTF.